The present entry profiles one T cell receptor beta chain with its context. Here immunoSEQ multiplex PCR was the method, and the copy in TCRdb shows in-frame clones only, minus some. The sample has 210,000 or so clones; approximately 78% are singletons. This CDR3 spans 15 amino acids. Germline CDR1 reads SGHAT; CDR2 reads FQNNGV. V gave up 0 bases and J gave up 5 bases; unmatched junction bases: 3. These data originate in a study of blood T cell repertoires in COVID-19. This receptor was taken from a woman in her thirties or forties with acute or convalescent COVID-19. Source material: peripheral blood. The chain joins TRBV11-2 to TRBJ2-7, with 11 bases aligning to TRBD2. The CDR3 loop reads CASSLDLAGGNEQYF. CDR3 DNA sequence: TGTGCCAGCAGCTTAGATTTAGCGGGAGGGAACGAGCAGTACTTC.